Reported below is one T cell receptor beta chain. Antigen unknown. A much larger clonotype is one base distant, so this may be a read error. This record belongs to a study of CD8 T cells in ankylosing spondylitis. Study findings and constraints: Prior literature has documented some motif variants in synovial fluid and blood from reactive arthritis. Blood of patients with ankylosing spondylitis appeared to be characterized by a TCR beta motif of eight highly homologous variants.

The CDR3 covers 13 residues. The germline gives CDR1 DFQATT, CDR2 SNEGSKA (reference sequence). TCRdb itself ran the 5' RACE reads through MiXCR, one entry per CDR3 protein. This table has roughly 440,000 distinct CDR3 sequences, roughly 18% appearing once. The sample consisted of blood, either unsorted or a sorted T cell fraction (not recorded which). V gene TRBV20-1 combines with J gene TRBJ2-7; maybe TRBD2 (6 bases). The sequence was collected from a male donor with ankylosing spondylitis. The CDR3 bases are TGCAGTGCTAGAGATGGAGGGGTCTACGAGCAGAACTTC. Protein product: CSARDGGVYEQNF.